This record covers a single TCR beta chain. The data were taken from a study of graft-versus-host responses after intestinal transplantation. Study-level information: Anti-thymocyte globulin induction, then tacrolimus and steroids for around 3 years, went to all recipients.

V shed 3 bases and J 5 bases; nucleotides not matched to a gene: 10. This CDR3 region has 16 residues. Germline assignment: CDR1 MGHRA and CDR2 YSYEKL. Only in-frame clones appear in the TCRdb table, and some are missing; sequencing was by immunoSEQ multiplex PCR. The repertoire holds 98,000 or so clones, with roughly 88% as singletons. The sequencing here drew on PBMCs, taken 255 days after intestinal transplant. The clonotype comes from a human patient who received an intestinal transplant, so some T cells may come from the graft donor. The chain combines TRBV4-1 with TRBJ2-1; TRBD1 agrees at 7 bases. Written as DNA, the CDR3 is TGCGCCAGCAGCCACCCTAAGGGACAGCTAGACAATGAGCAGTTCTTC. It encodes CASSHPKGQLDNEQFF.